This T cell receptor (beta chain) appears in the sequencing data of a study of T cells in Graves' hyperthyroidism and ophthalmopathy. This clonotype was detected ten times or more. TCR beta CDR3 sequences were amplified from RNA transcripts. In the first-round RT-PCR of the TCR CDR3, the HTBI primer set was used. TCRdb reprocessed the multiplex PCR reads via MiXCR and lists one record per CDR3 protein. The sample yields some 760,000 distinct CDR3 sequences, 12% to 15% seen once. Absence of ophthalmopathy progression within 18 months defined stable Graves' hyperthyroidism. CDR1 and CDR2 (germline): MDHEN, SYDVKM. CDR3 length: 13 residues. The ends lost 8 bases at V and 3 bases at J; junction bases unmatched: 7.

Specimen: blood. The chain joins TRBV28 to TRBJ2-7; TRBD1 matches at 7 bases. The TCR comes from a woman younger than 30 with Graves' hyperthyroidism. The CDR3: CASQQGIGYEQYF. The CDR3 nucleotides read TGTGCCAGCCAACAGGGGATAGGCTACGAGCAGTACTTC.